This TCR beta chain was obtained from a study of regulatory T cells in long-lasting Graves disease. The study, taken as a whole, reports: Persistent cases favored TRBV28, TRBJ1-2 and TRBJ2-5. Comparison showed that persistent patients shared more public clonotypes (2,741) than new patients (966).

The time point is: newly diagnosed GD, antithyroid drugs for less than 3 months. TCR sequences were obtained from RNA taken from PBMCs. The germline gives CDR1 LNHDA, CDR2 SQIVND (reference sequence). V lost 1 base to trimming and J lost 6 bases; unmatched junction nucleotides: 2. The CDR3 totals 16 residues. Arm-PCR with iRepertoire HTBI primers amplified the CDR3 regions for these TCR beta libraries. Using its own MiXCR run on the multiplex PCR reads, TCRdb lists one record per CDR3 protein. The sample holds under 500,000 distinct CDR3 sequences, about a sixth seen once. Details on this clonotype: Its antigen is unknown.

These data were also reused for a study on T cells in Graves' hyperthyroidism and ophthalmopathy. Per that paper: Clinical symptoms, serum thyroxine, TRAb, thyroid ultrasound and orbital computed tomography established diagnosis.

This material consisted of peripheral blood mononuclear cells (PBMCs), taken at new diagnosis, from a patient treated with antithyroid drugs. V and J are TRBV19 and TRBJ2-1; 14 nucleotides align to TRBD2. This TCR derives from a woman aged 30 to 39 with Graves disease. The CDR3 is CASSIGGTSGSNEQFF. CDR3 sequence (DNA): TGTGCCAGTAGTATAGGAGGGACTAGCGGGAGCAATGAGCAGTTCTTC. Combining the CDR3 with reference TRBV19 and TRBJ2-1 gives the whole variable domain DGGITQSPKYLFRKEGQNVTLSCEQNLNHDAMYWYRQDPGQGLRLIYYSQIVNDFQKGDIAEGYSVSREKKESFPLTVTSAQKNPTAFYLCASSIGGTSGSNEQFFGPGTRLTVL.